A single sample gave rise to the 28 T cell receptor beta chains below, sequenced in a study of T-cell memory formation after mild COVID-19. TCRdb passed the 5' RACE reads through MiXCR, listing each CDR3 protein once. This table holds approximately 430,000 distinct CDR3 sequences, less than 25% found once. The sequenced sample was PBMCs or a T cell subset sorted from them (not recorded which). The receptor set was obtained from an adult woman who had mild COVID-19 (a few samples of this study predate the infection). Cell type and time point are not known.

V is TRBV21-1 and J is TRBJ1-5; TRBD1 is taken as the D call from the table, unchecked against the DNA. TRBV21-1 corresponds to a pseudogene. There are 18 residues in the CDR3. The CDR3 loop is CASSKGGYKDRGRQPQHF. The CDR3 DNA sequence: TGTGCCAGCTCCAAAGGGGGTTACAAGGACAGGGGGCGTCAGCCCCAGCATTTT.

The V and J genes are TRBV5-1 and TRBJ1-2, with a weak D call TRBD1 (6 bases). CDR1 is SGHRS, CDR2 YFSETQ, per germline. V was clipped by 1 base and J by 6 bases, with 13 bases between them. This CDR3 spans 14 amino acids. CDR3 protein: CASSLKQGVDGYTF. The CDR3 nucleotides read TGCGCCAGCAGCTTGAAACAGGGAGTAGATGGCTACACCTTC.

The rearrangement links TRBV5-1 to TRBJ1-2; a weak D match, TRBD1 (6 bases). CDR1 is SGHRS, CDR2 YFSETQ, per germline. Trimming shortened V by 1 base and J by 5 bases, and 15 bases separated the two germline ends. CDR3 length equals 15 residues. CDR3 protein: CASSLSFSRGYGYTF. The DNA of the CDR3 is TGCGCCAGCAGCTTGAGTTTCTCCAGGGGATATGGCTACACCTTC.

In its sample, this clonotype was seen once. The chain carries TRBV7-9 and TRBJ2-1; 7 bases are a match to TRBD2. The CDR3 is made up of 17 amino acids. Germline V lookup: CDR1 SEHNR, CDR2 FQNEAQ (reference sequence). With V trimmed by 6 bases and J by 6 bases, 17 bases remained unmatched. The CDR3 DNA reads TGTGCCAGCAGGGGAGCGGGATTATATGGACTTCTCAATGAGCAGTTCTTC. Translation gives CASRGAGLYGLLNEQFF.

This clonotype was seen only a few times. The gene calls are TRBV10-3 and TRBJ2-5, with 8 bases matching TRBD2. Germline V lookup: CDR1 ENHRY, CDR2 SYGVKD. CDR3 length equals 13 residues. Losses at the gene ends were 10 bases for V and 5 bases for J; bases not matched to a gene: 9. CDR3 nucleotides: TGTGCCAACTCTCGGGAGGGTTCGGAGACCCAGTACTTC. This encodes CANSREGSETQYF.

CDR3 coding DNA: TGTGCCAGCAGACTAGCGGGGCCCACAGATACGCAGTATTTT. Translating gives CASRLAGPTDTQYF. The rearrangement links TRBV28 to TRBJ2-3; 10 bases map to TRBD2. Germline CDR1 and CDR2: MDHEN and SYDVKM. CDR3 size: 14 residues. The junction had 2 bases not matched to a gene; V was cut back by 6 bases and J by 2 bases.

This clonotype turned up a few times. The CDR3 region has the DNA TGTGCCAAAGGGTCCCCTTCCTCTGGGGCCAACGTCCTGACTTTC. It codes for CAKGSPSSGANVLTF. J is TRBJ2-6 and V is TRBV7-2, with D unresolved. The germline CDR1 and CDR2 sequences are SGHTA and FQGNSA. This CDR3 is 15 amino acids long. Trimming shortened V by 10 bases and J by 0 bases, and 13 bases separated the two germline ends.

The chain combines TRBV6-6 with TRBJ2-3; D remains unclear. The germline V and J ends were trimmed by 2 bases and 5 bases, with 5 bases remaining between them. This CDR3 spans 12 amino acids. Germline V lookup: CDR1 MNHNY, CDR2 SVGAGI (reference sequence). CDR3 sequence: CASSYREDTQYF. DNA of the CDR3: TGTGCCAGCAGTTACAGGGAAGATACGCAGTATTTT.

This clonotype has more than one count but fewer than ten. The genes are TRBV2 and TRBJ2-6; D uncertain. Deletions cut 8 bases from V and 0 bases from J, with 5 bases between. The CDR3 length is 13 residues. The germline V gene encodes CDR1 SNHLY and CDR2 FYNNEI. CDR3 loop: CASHLSGANVLTF. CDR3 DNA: TGTGCCAGCCATCTCTCTGGGGCCAACGTCCTGACTTTC. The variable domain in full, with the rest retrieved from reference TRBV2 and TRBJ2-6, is EPEVTQTPSHQVTQMGQEVILRCVPISNHLYFYWYRQILGQKVEFLVSFYNNEISEKSEIFDDQFSVERPDGSNFTLKIRSTKLEDSAMYFCASHLSGANVLTFGAGSRLTVL.

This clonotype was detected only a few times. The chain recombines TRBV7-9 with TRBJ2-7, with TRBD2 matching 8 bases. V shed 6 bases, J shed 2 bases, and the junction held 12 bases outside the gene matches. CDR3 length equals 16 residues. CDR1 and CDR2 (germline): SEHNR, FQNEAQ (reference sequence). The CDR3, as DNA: TGTGCCAGCAGATCGTACGCGGGAGGTATCACCTACGAGCAGTACTTC. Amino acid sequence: CASRSYAGGITYEQYF.

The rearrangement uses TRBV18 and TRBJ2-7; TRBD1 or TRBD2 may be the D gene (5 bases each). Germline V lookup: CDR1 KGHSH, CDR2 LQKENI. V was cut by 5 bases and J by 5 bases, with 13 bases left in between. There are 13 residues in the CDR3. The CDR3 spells CASSEGNVHEQYF. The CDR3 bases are TGTGCCAGCTCAGAGGGGAACGTCCACGAGCAGTACTTC.

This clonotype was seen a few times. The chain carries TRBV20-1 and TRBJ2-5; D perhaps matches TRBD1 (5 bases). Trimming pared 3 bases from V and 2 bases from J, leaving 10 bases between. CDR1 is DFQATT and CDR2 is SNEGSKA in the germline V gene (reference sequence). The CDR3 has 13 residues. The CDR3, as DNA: TGCAGTGCTAGGGACACTCAACAAGAGACCCAGTACTTC. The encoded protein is CSARDTQQETQYF.

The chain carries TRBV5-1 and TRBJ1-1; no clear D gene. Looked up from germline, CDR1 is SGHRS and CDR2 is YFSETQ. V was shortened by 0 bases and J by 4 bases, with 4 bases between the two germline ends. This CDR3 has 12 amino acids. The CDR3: CASSLDLTEAFF. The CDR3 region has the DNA TGCGCCAGCAGCTTGGACCTCACTGAAGCTTTCTTT.

The CDR3 loop reads CASTQGGYQNEQYF. Written as DNA, the CDR3 is TGTGCCAGCACCCAGGGGGGGTACCAGAACGAGCAGTACTTC. J is TRBJ2-7 and V is TRBV7-2, with D perhaps assigned TRBD1 or TRBD2 (7 bases each). This CDR3 contains 14 residues. Germline loops: CDR1 SGHTA, CDR2 FQGNSA. V was pared by 7 bases and J by 5 bases, with 18 bases between.

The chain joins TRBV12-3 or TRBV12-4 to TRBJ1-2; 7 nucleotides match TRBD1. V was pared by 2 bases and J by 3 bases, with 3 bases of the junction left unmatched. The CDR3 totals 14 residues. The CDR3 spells CASSLSGQHYGYTF. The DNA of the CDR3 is TGTGCCAGCAGTTTATCGGGACAGCACTATGGCTACACCTTC.

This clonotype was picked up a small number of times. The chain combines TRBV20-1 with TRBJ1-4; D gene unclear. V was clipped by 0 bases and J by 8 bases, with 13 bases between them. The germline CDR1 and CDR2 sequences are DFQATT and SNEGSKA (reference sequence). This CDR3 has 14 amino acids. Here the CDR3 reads CSARDPRGGEKLFF. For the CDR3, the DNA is TGCAGTGCTAGAGATCCCCGGGGTGGGGAAAAACTGTTTTTT.

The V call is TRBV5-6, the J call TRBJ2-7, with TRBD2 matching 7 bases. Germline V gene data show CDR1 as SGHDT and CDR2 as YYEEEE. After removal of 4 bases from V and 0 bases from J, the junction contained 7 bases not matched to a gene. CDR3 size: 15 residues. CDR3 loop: CASSNPSGYSYEQYF. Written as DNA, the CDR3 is TGTGCCAGCAGCAACCCTAGCGGTTACTCCTACGAGCAGTACTTC.

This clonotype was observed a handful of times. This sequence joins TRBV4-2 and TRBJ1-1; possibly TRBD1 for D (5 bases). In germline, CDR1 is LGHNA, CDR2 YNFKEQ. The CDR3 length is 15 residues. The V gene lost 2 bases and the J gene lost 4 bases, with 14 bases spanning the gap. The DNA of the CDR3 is TGTGCCAGCAGCCAACTCGCGGGGGATTTCACTGAAGCTTTCTTT. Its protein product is CASSQLAGDFTEAFF.

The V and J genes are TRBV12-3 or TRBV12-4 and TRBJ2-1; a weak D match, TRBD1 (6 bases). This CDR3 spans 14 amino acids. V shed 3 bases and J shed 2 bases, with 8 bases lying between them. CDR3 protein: CASSFGGTYNEQFF. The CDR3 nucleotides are TGTGCCAGCAGTTTTGGGGGCACCTACAATGAGCAGTTCTTC.

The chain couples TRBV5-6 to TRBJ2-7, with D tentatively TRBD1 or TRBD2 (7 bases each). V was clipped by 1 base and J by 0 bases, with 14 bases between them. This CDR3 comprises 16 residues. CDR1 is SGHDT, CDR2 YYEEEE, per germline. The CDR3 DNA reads TGTGCCAGCAGCTTGCGTCAGGGGGGGCCCTCCTACGAGCAGTACTTC. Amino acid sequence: CASSLRQGGPSYEQYF.

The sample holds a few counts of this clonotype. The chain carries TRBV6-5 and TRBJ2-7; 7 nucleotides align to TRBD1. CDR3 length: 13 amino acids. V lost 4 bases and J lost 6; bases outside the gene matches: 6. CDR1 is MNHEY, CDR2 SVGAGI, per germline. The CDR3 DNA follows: TGTGCCAGCAGTTCACTGACAGGGTTCGAGCAGTACTTC. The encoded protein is CASSSLTGFEQYF.

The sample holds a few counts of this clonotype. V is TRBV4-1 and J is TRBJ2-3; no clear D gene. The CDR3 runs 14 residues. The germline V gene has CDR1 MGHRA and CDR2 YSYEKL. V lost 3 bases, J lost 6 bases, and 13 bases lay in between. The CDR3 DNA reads TGCGCCAGCAGCCACCCCCCGCACATGGATACGCAGTATTTT. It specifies CASSHPPHMDTQYF.

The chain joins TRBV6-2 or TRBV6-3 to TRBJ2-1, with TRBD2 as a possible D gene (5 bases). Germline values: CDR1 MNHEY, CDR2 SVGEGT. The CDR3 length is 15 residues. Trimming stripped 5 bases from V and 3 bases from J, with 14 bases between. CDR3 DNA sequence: TGTGCCAGCAGTCCCGGGTTAGCGCTCTACAATGAGCAGTTCTTC. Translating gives CASSPGLALYNEQFF.

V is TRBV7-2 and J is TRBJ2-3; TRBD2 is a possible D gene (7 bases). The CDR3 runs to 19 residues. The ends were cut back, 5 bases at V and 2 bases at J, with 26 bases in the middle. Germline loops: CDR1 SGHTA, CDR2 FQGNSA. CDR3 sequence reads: CASSPIDHLRGHYTDTQYF. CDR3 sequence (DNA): TGTGCCAGCAGCCCGATTGACCACCTGCGGGGGCATTACACAGATACGCAGTATTTT.

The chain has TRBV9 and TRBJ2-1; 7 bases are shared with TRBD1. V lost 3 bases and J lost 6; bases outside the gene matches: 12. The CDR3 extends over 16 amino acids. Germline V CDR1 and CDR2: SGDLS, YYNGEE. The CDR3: CASSARPGTVINEQFF. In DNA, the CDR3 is TGTGCCAGCAGCGCCCGTCCCGGGACAGTGATCAATGAGCAGTTCTTC.

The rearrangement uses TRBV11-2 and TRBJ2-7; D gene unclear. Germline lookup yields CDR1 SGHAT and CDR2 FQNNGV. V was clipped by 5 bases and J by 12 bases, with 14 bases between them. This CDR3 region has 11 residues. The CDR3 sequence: CASSLRGQWYF. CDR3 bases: TGTGCCAGCAGCCTCCGAGGCCAGTGGTACTTC.

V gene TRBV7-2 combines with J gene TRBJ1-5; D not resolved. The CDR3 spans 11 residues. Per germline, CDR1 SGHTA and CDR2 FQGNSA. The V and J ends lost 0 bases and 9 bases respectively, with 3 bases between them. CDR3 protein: CASSLAGPQHF. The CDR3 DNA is TGTGCCAGCAGCTTAGCGGGGCCCCAGCATTTT.

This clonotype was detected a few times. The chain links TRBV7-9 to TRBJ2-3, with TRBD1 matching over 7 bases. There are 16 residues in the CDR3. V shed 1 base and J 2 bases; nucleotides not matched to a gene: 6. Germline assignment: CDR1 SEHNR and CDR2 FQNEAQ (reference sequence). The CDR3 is CASSLGQGVNTDTQYF. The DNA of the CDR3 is TGTGCCAGCAGCTTAGGACAGGGCGTGAACACAGATACGCAGTATTTT.